The rows below give T cell receptor beta chains drawn from one sample of a study of T cells after yellow fever vaccination. Each CDR3 protein gets one entry after TCRdb re-called the 5' RACE reads with MiXCR. The sample consists of about 500,000 distinct CDR3 sequences, around 16% of them appearing once. This specimen consisted of PBMCs, obtained 5 to 6 days after the first yellow fever vaccination. Receptors originate from a man aged 18 to 29 who received the YFV17D yellow fever vaccine. The CDR3 runs from the conserved cysteine through the conserved F or W. A D gene is named only where the DNA matches it firmly. Only some rows state a clone size, as once, few, many or a class for expanded clones.

D gene,V gene,J gene,clone size,CDR3 protein,CDR3 DNA
-,TRBV14,TRBJ2-1,few,CASSQESGHTNEQFF,TGTGCCAGCAGCCAAGAGTCGGGACACACGAATGAGCAGTTCTTC
-,TRBV7-8,TRBJ2-2,few,CASSFTYEGGTGELFF,TGTGCCAGCAGCTTCACGTACGAGGGGGGCACCGGGGAGCTGTTTTTT
-,TRBV6-2/TRBV6-3,TRBJ2-4,few,CASSFSGAENIQYF,TGTGCCAGCAGTTTTTCCGGGGCCGAAAACATTCAGTACTTC
-,TRBV30,TRBJ2-7,-,CAWSVQGGGSYEQYF,TGTGCCTGGAGTGTACAGGGGGGGGGCTCCTACGAGCAGTACTTC
-,TRBV5-6,TRBJ1-5,few,CASSLTYSNQPQHF,TGTGCCAGCAGCCTAACCTATAGCAATCAGCCCCAGCATTTT
-,TRBV29-1,TRBJ2-2,medium-sized,CSVEDWGSEDSTGELFF,TGCAGCGTTGAAGATTGGGGTTCTGAGGATTCCACCGGGGAGCTGTTTTTT
TRBD2,TRBV10-3,TRBJ2-3,few,CAITPGLAADTQYF,TGTGCCATCACCCCGGGACTAGCGGCAGATACGCAGTATTTT
TRBD2,TRBV29-1,TRBJ2-2,few,CSVDGTSGLGELFF,TGCAGCGTTGATGGGACTAGCGGGCTCGGGGAGCTGTTTTTT
TRBD1,TRBV4-3,TRBJ2-5,few,CASSQDWNRDRETQYF,TGCGCCAGCAGCCAAGATTGGAACCGGGACAGGGAGACCCAGTACTTC
-,TRBV12-3/TRBV12-4,TRBJ2-5,few,CASRPGEYQETQYF,TGTGCCAGCAGACCGGGGGAGTACCAAGAGACCCAGTACTTC
-,TRBV27,TRBJ2-7,few,CASAPESSYEQYF,TGTGCCAGCGCCCCCGAGAGCTCCTACGAGCAGTACTTC
TRBD1,TRBV11-2,TRBJ2-7,-,CASSPSRDRGSYEQYF,TGTGCCAGCAGCCCGTCCCGGGACAGGGGGTCCTACGAGCAGTACTTC
-,TRBV4-2,TRBJ1-5,many,CASSQERGGNQPQHF,TGTGCCAGCAGCCAAGAACGGGGGGGAAATCAGCCCCAGCATTTT
-,TRBV6-5,TRBJ2-2,once,CASSYSGGLNTGELFF,TGTGCCAGCAGTTACTCGGGTGGGTTGAACACCGGGGAGCTGTTTTTT
TRBD1,TRBV7-9,TRBJ1-6,-,CASSLSGDSSYNSPLHF,TGTGCCAGCAGCTTATCAGGGGACAGCTCCTATAATTCACCCCTCCACTTT
-,TRBV5-1,TRBJ1-2,few,CASLLNIWYGYTF,TGCGCCAGCCTCTTAAACATCTGGTATGGCTACACCTTC
-,TRBV7-6,TRBJ1-1,few,CASSLQMADREAFF,TGTGCCAGCAGCTTACAGATGGCAGACCGTGAAGCTTTCTTT
TRBD1,TRBV6-4,TRBJ2-1,few,CASSTSGGQGLCEQFF,TGTGCCAGCAGTACCTCAGGGGGACAGGGGCTATGTGAGCAGTTCTTC
TRBD2,TRBV10-3,TRBJ2-3,many,CAISESGLAETSTDTQYF,TGTGCCATCAGTGAGTCTGGACTAGCTGAAACTAGCACAGATACGCAGTATTTT
-,TRBV7-9,TRBJ2-5,few,CASSWGSKETQYF,TGTGCCAGCAGCTGGGGAAGCAAAGAGACCCAGTACTTC
-,TRBV5-1,TRBJ2-7,few,CASSLDLGGQYF,TGCGCCAGCAGCTTGGATCTAGGGGGGCAGTACTTC
-,TRBV4-2,TRBJ2-6,few,CASNWGDRLSGANVLTF,TGTGCCAGCAATTGGGGGGACCGCCTCTCTGGGGCCAACGTCCTGACTTTC
-,TRBV12-3/TRBV12-4,TRBJ2-2,-,CASSPRGQTNTGELFF,TGTGCCAGCAGTCCCCGCGGACAGACAAACACCGGGGAGCTGTTTTTT
TRBD1,TRBV12-3/TRBV12-4,TRBJ2-7,many,CASSRRTGADEQYF,TGTGCCAGCAGTCGTAGGACAGGGGCTGACGAGCAGTACTTC
-,TRBV5-1,TRBJ2-3,many,CASSFSGTDTQYF,TGCGCCAGCAGCTTTAGCGGCACAGATACGCAGTATTTT
TRBD1,TRBV6-1,TRBJ1-1,-,CASSRQGTVEAFF,TGTGCCAGCAGTCGACAGGGGACGGTTGAAGCTTTCTTT
TRBD2,TRBV5-4,TRBJ2-5,once,CASSSKAGWETQYF,TGTGCCAGCAGCTCAAAAGCGGGGTGGGAGACCCAGTACTTC
-,TRBV5-4,TRBJ1-2,many,CASSLESSPSYGYTF,TGTGCCAGCAGCTTGGAGAGCAGCCCTTCCTATGGCTACACCTTC
-,TRBV2,TRBJ1-1,few,CASSEGAGKEAFF,TGTGCCAGCAGTGAAGGGGCAGGGAAGGAAGCTTTCTTT
-,TRBV6-1,TRBJ2-1,-,CASSANSYNEQFF,TGTGCCAGCAGTGCCAATTCCTACAATGAGCAGTTCTTC
-,TRBV6-2/TRBV6-3,TRBJ1-2,-,CALSRGRRNGYTF,TGTGCCCTAAGCCGGGGAAGACGGAATGGCTACACCTTC
TRBD1,TRBV4-2,TRBJ2-5,few,CASSQGIGTGGQETQYF,TGTGCCAGCAGCCAAGGCATAGGGACAGGGGGTCAAGAGACCCAGTACTTC
TRBD2,TRBV11-2,TRBJ2-2,-,CASSFLPSGGDGTGELFF,TGTGCCAGCAGCTTCCTCCCTAGCGGGGGGGACGGCACCGGGGAGCTGTTTTTT
-,TRBV29-1,TRBJ1-1,few,CSAGRLNTEAFF,TGCAGCGCCGGTCGTTTGAACACTGAAGCTTTCTTT
TRBD2,TRBV5-4,TRBJ2-3,-,CASSSGKFSGGATDTQYF,TGTGCCAGCAGCTCGGGCAAATTTAGCGGGGGGGCCACAGATACGCAGTATTTT
TRBD1,TRBV7-9,TRBJ1-1,few,CASILTGQGAEAFF,TGTGCCAGCATCCTTACGGGACAGGGCGCCGAAGCTTTCTTT
-,TRBV2,TRBJ1-5,few,CASSALEGYRVGQPQHF,TGTGCCAGCAGCGCCCTAGAAGGGTACAGGGTGGGTCAGCCCCAGCATTTT
TRBD1,TRBV11-2,TRBJ2-5,few,CASISGTGGSETQYF,TGTGCCAGCATCTCCGGGACAGGGGGATCGGAGACCCAGTACTTC
TRBD2,TRBV7-9,TRBJ2-3,-,CASSLGSGGAPDTQYF,TGTGCCAGCAGCCTTGGGAGCGGGGGGGCCCCAGATACGCAGTATTTT
TRBD1,TRBV5-3,TRBJ2-1,few,CASSPGQAFFSYNEQFF,TGTGCCAGCTCCCCCGGACAGGCTTTTTTCTCCTACAATGAGCAGTTCTTC
-,TRBV12-3/TRBV12-4,TRBJ2-5,once,CASTADGDHRTQYF,TGTGCCAGCACTGCCGATGGGGACCATCGGACCCAGTACTTC